One and the same sample provided the 22 T cell receptor beta chains below, sequenced in a study of long-term antiretroviral therapy in people with HIV. Version v3.0 of the immunoSEQ assay was performed at survey level. Only in-frame clones appear in the TCRdb table, and some are missing; sequencing was by immunoSEQ multiplex PCR. The sample records almost 35,000 clones, 70% to 90% being singletons. This sample comprised unsorted PBMCs, obtained roughly 2.9 years before starting antiretroviral therapy. These receptor sequences come from a woman in her twenties or thirties with HIV.

The gene calls are TRBV6-4 and TRBJ2-3; 10 bases map to TRBD2. J lost 5 bases, V lost 3 bases, and 5 bases had no gene match. CDR3 size: 15 residues. Germline V gives CDR1 MRHNA, CDR2 SNTAGT. This CDR3 reads CASSETSGEGDTQYF. As DNA, the CDR3 is TGTGCCAGCAGTGAAACTAGCGGGGAGGGAGATACGCAGTATTTT.

This sequence joins TRBV2 and TRBJ2-7; D is uncertain. The V end lost 6 bases, the J end lost 7 bases, and 16 bases lay between the germline ends. In germline, CDR1 is SNHLY, CDR2 FYNNEI. The CDR3 length is 13 residues. CDR3 nucleotides: TGTGCCAGCAGATCCGCGCGTTCCCCGGAGCAGTACTTC. It is translated as CASRSARSPEQYF.

As regards this clone: The same CDR3 can be traced to other DNA sequences in this sample. V and J are TRBV14 and TRBJ2-7; unclear D gene. Germline CDR1 is SGHDN and CDR2 is FVKESK. The V and J ends lost 2 bases and 4 bases respectively, with 6 bases between them. The length of the CDR3 is 12 residues. The CDR3 region has the DNA TGTGCCAGCAGCCAACAACTTTACGAGCAGTACTTC. This gives the protein CASSQQLYEQYF.

The rearrangement uses TRBV11-2 and TRBJ2-5, with D tentatively TRBD1 (6 bases). Trimming pared 1 base from V and 11 bases from J, leaving 14 bases between. This CDR3 spans 13 amino acids. The germline V gene encodes CDR1 SGHAT and CDR2 FQNNGV. CDR3 DNA: TGTGCCAGCAGCTTAGCTATTACGGGACATCAGTACTTC. This sequence encodes CASSLAITGHQYF.

The chain carries TRBV2 and TRBJ1-1; D unresolved. Germline V gene sequence: CDR1 SNHLY, CDR2 FYNNEI. CDR3 length: 12 residues. V was trimmed by 6 bases and J by 4 bases, leaving 9 bases between them. The CDR3 region has the DNA TGTGCCAGCAGCGCCGACCCCACTGAAGCTTTCTTT. Its translation is CASSADPTEAFF.

The gene calls are TRBV4-1 and TRBJ2-1; 12 nucleotides line up with TRBD2. This CDR3 is 15 amino acids long. CDR1 and CDR2 from the germline V gene are MGHRA and YSYEKL. The J segment lost 14 bases and the V segment lost 0 bases, leaving 8 bases of the junction unmatched. The CDR3 bases are TGCGCCAGCAGCCAAGATATGGCTAGCGGGGGGGCAGAGTTCTTC. Amino acid sequence: CASSQDMASGGAEFF.

This clone was seen a handful of times. This chain uses TRBV19 with TRBJ1-6, with D unclear. This CDR3 spans 13 amino acids. Germline values: CDR1 LNHDA, CDR2 SQIVND (reference sequence). Trimming shortened V by 5 bases and J by 8 bases, and 10 bases separated the two germline ends. The CDR3 here is CASSGQMDSPLHF. In nucleotides, the CDR3 is TGTGCCAGTAGTGGGCAGATGGATTCACCCCTCCACTTT. Supplemented by reference TRBV19 and TRBJ1-6, the full variable domain reads DGGITQSPKYLFRKEGQNVTLSCEQNLNHDAMYWYRQDPGQGLRLIYYSQIVNDFQKGDIAEGYSVSREKKESFPLTVTSAQKNPTAFYLCASSGQMDSPLHFGNGTRLTVT.

The J gene is TRBJ1-1, the V gene TRBV29-1; D may be TRBD1 (5 bases). The germline V gene has CDR1 SQVTM and CDR2 ANQGSEA. V lost 7 bases and J 1 base, leaving 19 bases between the germline ends. CDR3 length: 15 residues. The CDR3 region is CSARIDGGKNTEAFF. In DNA, the CDR3 is TGCAGCGCGAGGATCGATGGGGGGAAGAACACTGAAGCTTTCTTT.

The V gene is TRBV2, the J gene TRBJ2-3; weak D call: TRBD2 (5 bases). V lost 4 bases and J 6 bases, leaving 17 bases between the germline ends. The CDR3 totals 15 residues. Germline values: CDR1 SNHLY, CDR2 FYNNEI. CDR3: CASSGLLAGSDTQYF. As DNA, the CDR3 is TGTGCCAGCAGTGGTTTGCTAGCAGGATCGGATACGCAGTATTTT.

The V call is TRBV6-1, the J call TRBJ1-2, with 8 bases aligning to TRBD1. J was trimmed by 7 bases and V by 4 bases; bases with no gene match: 2. CDR3 length equals 12 residues. The germline V gene encodes CDR1 MNHNS and CDR2 SASEGT. CDR3 nucleotide sequence: TGTGCCAGCAGTGGACAGGGGCTTGGCTACACCTTC. Its translation is CASSGQGLGYTF.

This clone was recorded a few times. CDR3 sequence reads: CASSGEGLNSPLHF. The CDR3 DNA reads TGTGCCAGCAGTGGGGAGGGTTTGAATTCACCCCTCCACTTT. This chain joins TRBV2 and TRBJ1-6; D gene ambiguous. V was trimmed by 4 bases and J by 7 bases, leaving 11 bases between them. CDR1 is SNHLY, CDR2 FYNNEI, per germline. This CDR3 is built from 14 residues.

The V and J genes are TRBV7-7 and TRBJ2-1, with TRBD2 matching 8 bases. J was trimmed by 7 bases and V by 4 bases; bases with no gene match: 12. Germline V CDR1 and CDR2: SSHAT, FNYEAQ (reference sequence). The CDR3 loop spans 16 amino acids. CDR3 DNA: TGTGCCAGCAGCTCGAAACCCCCGGGAGGGGCGAATGAGCAGTTCTTC. Translating gives CASSSKPPGGANEQFF.

This clone was found a few times. V and J are TRBV7-9 and TRBJ2-1; 14 bases map to TRBD2. This CDR3 is 15 amino acids long. Germline loops: CDR1 SEHNR, CDR2 FQNEAQ (reference sequence). The V segment lost 6 bases and the J segment 8 bases; nucleotides outside the gene matches: 6. CDR3 in amino acids: CASRRGTSGGDEQFF. The CDR3 DNA reads as TGTGCCAGCAGACGAGGGACTAGCGGGGGCGATGAGCAGTTCTTC.

The rearrangement joins TRBV27 to TRBJ1-5; D remains ambiguous. This CDR3 comprises 15 residues. Germline V gene lookup returns CDR1 MNHEY and CDR2 SMNVEV (reference sequence). Trimming shortened V by 3 bases and J by 0 bases, and 9 bases separated the two germline ends. Here the CDR3 DNA reads TGTGCCAGCAGTTTCAGTAGCAATAGCAATCAGCCCCAGCATTTT. As protein: CASSFSSNSNQPQHF.

The chain couples TRBV19 to TRBJ2-3; 9 nucleotides agree with TRBD2. Trimming removed 6 bases from V and 3 bases from J; junction bases left unmatched: 13. The CDR3 is 17 residues long. CDR1 is LNHDA, CDR2 SQIVND, per germline (reference sequence). The CDR3 loop reads CASSRTVSGGGTDTQYF. The CDR3 DNA reads TGTGCCAGTAGCCGGACTGTTAGCGGGGGCGGAACAGATACGCAGTATTTT.

The CDR3 nucleotides are TGTGCCAGCAGTAGACTAGCGGGGGGATACAATGAGCAGTTCTTC. Translation gives CASSRLAGGYNEQFF. V gene TRBV25-1 combines with J gene TRBJ2-1; 13 bases match TRBD2. Germline trimming cut 5 bases from V and 4 bases from J; bases unmatched to any gene: 2. The CDR3 runs 15 residues. The V gene's germline CDR1 is MGHDK and CDR2 SYGVNS.

For this clone: The junction differs from germline at one of its ends, possibly a read error. The chain combines TRBV19 with TRBJ1-1; no reliable D call. The CDR3 extends over 14 amino acids. CDR1 LNHDA and CDR2 SQIVND come from the germline V gene (reference sequence). This CDR3 is CASSVFSGNPEAFF. The CDR3 coding sequence is TGTGCCAGTAGTGTTTTCTCGGGGAACCCTGAAGCTTTCTTT.

This clone has more than one count but fewer than ten. The chain recombines TRBV6-5 with TRBJ1-6, with D unresolved. This CDR3 spans 13 amino acids. Deletions cut 6 bases from V and 3 bases from J, with 6 bases between. Germline V gives CDR1 MNHEY, CDR2 SVGAGI. The CDR3 loop reads CASRFNYNSPLHF. The CDR3 DNA is TGTGCCAGCAGATTCAACTATAATTCACCCCTCCACTTT.

Note on this clone: Other DNA sequences in the sample encode the same CDR3. The chain joins TRBV18 to TRBJ1-2; TRBD1 matches at 7 bases. This CDR3 spans 13 amino acids. Germline-derived CDR1 and CDR2 are KGHSH and LQKENI. Trimming took 3 bases from V and 3 from J; bases not matched to a gene: 1. The CDR3 nucleotides are TGTGCCAGCTCACCCGACAGGGACTATGGCTACACCTTC. Encoded protein: CASSPDRDYGYTF.

The chain recombines TRBV18 with TRBJ2-3; possibly TRBD2 for D (5 bases). Looked up from germline, CDR1 is KGHSH and CDR2 is LQKENI. The germline V and J ends were trimmed by 2 bases and 2 bases, with 8 bases remaining between them. The CDR3 has 14 residues. CDR3 in amino acids: CASSPTGNTDTQYF. As DNA, the CDR3 is TGTGCCAGCTCACCAACGGGGAACACAGATACGCAGTATTTT.

This clone has a handful of counts. This rearrangement joins TRBV19 to TRBJ1-5, with D uncertain. This CDR3 has 14 amino acids. Germline V gene data show CDR1 as LNHDA and CDR2 as SQIVND (reference sequence). V lost 5 bases and J 6 bases, leaving 14 bases between the germline ends. The CDR3 protein is CASSPSVGGQPQHF. As DNA, the CDR3 is TGTGCCAGTAGTCCCTCGGTAGGAGGTCAGCCCCAGCATTTT.

The chain couples TRBV19 to TRBJ1-5, with D possibly TRBD1 on 5 matching bases. The CDR3 consists of 13 residues. Germline-derived CDR1 and CDR2 are LNHDA and SQIVND (reference sequence). The V and J ends lost 3 bases and 7 bases respectively, with 10 bases between them. CDR3 DNA: TGTGCCAGTAGTATGGGGGATCGCCAGCCCCAGCATTTT. Protein product: CASSMGDRQPQHF.